The 13 T cell receptor beta chains given below trace back to one sample, sequenced in a study of CXCR3-negative and CXCR3-positive naive CD8 T cells. Overall study results and limits: For CXCR3-positive naive cells, TRB CDR3s were more hydrophobic than those of CXCR3-negative naive cells.

The TRB cDNA libraries were prepared by 5' RACE with UMI labels. TCRdb reprocessed the 5' RACE reads, with one entry per CDR3 protein and no DNA. In all, the sample yields roughly 120,000 distinct CDR3 sequences. Their cognate antigens are unknown. Sequencing input: naive CXCR3+ CD8+ T cells from blood. Subset of the sample: CD45RO-CCR7+CD27+CD95- naive CD8+ T cells expressing CXCR3 (TNR3+). These TCRs come from a human donor in good health. Some clones in this sample may be carry-over from other donors' samples.

V and J are TRBV3-1 and TRBJ2-7. The CDR3 has 12 amino acids. The germline CDR1 and CDR2 sequences are LGHDT and YNNKEL (reference sequence). CDR3 residues: CASSQAYYEQYF.

This chain links TRBV29-1 with TRBJ2-1; TCRdb's D gene call, TRBD1, goes unchecked for lack of DNA. CDR1 and CDR2 from the germline V gene are SQVTM and ANQGSEA. The CDR3 length is 12 residues. The CDR3 reads CSVEGQYNEQFF.

The rearrangement uses TRBV29-1 and TRBJ2-3; no DNA is available, so the TRBD1 call from TCRdb remains unchecked. Germline V gene sequence: CDR1 SQVTM, CDR2 ANQGSEA. The length of the CDR3 is 15 residues. CDR3 sequence reads: CSVVGAGPYTDTQYF.

The chain uses TRBV12-3 or TRBV12-4 and TRBJ1-2. The CDR3 is 16 amino acids. Here the CDR3 reads CASSLEFFGEADGYTF.

This sequence joins TRBV15 and TRBJ2-7; TCRdb selects TRBD1, and the lack of DNA leaves this call unchecked. The germline CDR1 and CDR2 sequences are LNHNV and YYDKDF (reference sequence). The CDR3 extends over 13 amino acids. This CDR3 is CATSNAPEGEQYF.

The rearrangement joins TRBV11-2 to TRBJ2-1; TCRdb's D gene call, TRBD2, goes unchecked for lack of DNA. This CDR3 comprises 18 residues. Germline values: CDR1 SGHAT, CDR2 FQNNGV. The CDR3 here is CASSLGDLGGNFYNEQFF.

The rearrangement uses TRBV20-1 and TRBJ2-3; the D call from TCRdb, TRBD2, cannot be confirmed without DNA. CDR3 length: 17 amino acids. Germline CDR1 is DFQATT and CDR2 is SNEGSKA (reference sequence). This CDR3 reads CSARSPGLSMKGDTQYF.

The chain recombines TRBV6-6 with TRBJ1-2; TCRdb's assignment of TRBD1 cannot be checked, as there is no DNA. This CDR3 comprises 15 residues. The germline V gene has CDR1 MNHNY and CDR2 SVGAGI (reference sequence). CDR3 in amino acids: CASTETQGAYYGYTF.

The V gene is TRBV18, the J gene TRBJ2-1; TCRdb calls TRBD1, which cannot be checked without DNA. CDR3 length: 14 residues. Germline values: CDR1 KGHSH, CDR2 LQKENI. The CDR3: CASSRTGGYDEQFF.

This rearrangement joins TRBV3-1 to TRBJ2-1. The CDR3 loop spans 12 amino acids. CDR1 is LGHDT and CDR2 is YNNKEL in the germline V gene (reference sequence). CDR3 amino acids: CASSQVVNEQFF.

The V and J genes are TRBV5-5 and TRBJ2-7; TCRdb designates TRBD1, a call that cannot be tested without DNA. Per the germline V gene, CDR1 is SGHKS and CDR2 is YYEKEE (reference sequence). There are 14 residues in the CDR3. The CDR3 region is CASSLWAAHHEQYF.

The rearrangement links TRBV30 to TRBJ2-7; checking the TCRdb D call of TRBD1 is not possible without DNA. CDR1 GTSNPN and CDR2 SVGIG come from the germline V gene (reference sequence). The CDR3 sequence is 11 residues long. This chain's CDR3 is CAWNQGYEHYF.

V is TRBV28 and J is TRBJ2-4; TCRdb's D call of TRBD2 is untestable without DNA. This CDR3 comprises 14 residues. CDR1 and CDR2 from the germline V gene are MDHEN and SYDVKM. The chain's CDR3 is CASSPFGEKHIQYF.